Listed below are T cell receptor beta chains from one sample, sequenced in a study of cytomegalovirus exposure and HLA in healthy donors. Method: immunoSEQ multiplex PCR; TCRdb's copy keeps in-frame clones and lacks some. The table records approximately 98,000 clones, under 85% of them present only once. The sample comprised PBMCs. All receptors come from a man between 18 and 35 years old in good health and CMV-seropositive. Both conserved end residues are part of each CDR3. Each record gives: D gene, clone size, V gene, J gene, CDR3 protein, CDR3 DNA. A D gene is named only where the DNA matches it firmly. The listing skips clone size in some rows; elsewhere it reads once, few, many or a size class.

NA	NA	TRBV10-3	TRBJ2-5	CAISESNSRETQYF	TGTGCCATCAGTGAGTCGAACTCGAGGGAGACCCAGTACTTC
TRBD1	NA	TRBV7-9	TRBJ2-7	CASSLRGTGAPVEQYF	TGTGCCAGCAGCCTACGCGGGACAGGGGCGCCGGTGGAGCAGTACTTC
NA	once	TRBV30	TRBJ1-6	CAWSGATKNSPLHF	TGTGCCTGGAGTGGGGCCACGAAAAATTCACCCCTCCACTTT
NA	once	TRBV6-1	TRBJ1-6	CASSVPGNSPLHF	TGTGCCAGCAGTGTCCCCGGTAATTCACCCCTCCACTTT
NA	NA	TRBV30	TRBJ1-1	CAAHRVNTEAFF	TGTGCCGCCCACAGGGTGAACACTGAAGCTTTCTTT
TRBD1	NA	TRBV28	TRBJ1-4	CASSFPSSGGEKLFF	TGTGCCAGCAGTTTTCCCTCTTCAGGGGGGGAAAAACTGTTTTTT
NA	NA	TRBV7-3	TRBJ2-6	CASSLVADSGANVLTF	TGTGCCAGCAGCTTAGTAGCGGACTCTGGGGCCAACGTCCTGACTTTC
NA	NA	TRBV9	TRBJ2-1	CASSVVAGVRNEQFF	TGTGCCAGCAGCGTAGTGGCAGGGGTTAGGAATGAGCAGTTCTTC
TRBD1	NA	TRBV7-9	TRBJ1-6	CASSLNVGTGLSPLHF	TGTGCCAGCAGCTTAAATGTGGGGACAGGGTTGTCACCCCTCCACTTT
NA	NA	TRBV27	TRBJ1-1	CASSLGGEAEAFF	TGTGCCAGCAGTTTAGGGGGGGAGGCTGAAGCTTTCTTT
NA	NA	TRBV7-8	TRBJ1-1	CASSGAGWNTEAFF	TGTGCCAGCAGCGGAGCGGGGTGGAACACTGAAGCTTTCTTT
TRBD2	few	TRBV5-1	TRBJ2-5	CASSKTGGETQYF	TGCGCCAGCAGCAAGACGGGGGGGGAGACCCAGTACTTC
NA	few	TRBV6-4	TRBJ1-4	CASSDSAGPNEKLFF	TGTGCCAGCAGTGACTCGGCAGGGCCTAATGAAAAACTGTTTTTT
NA	NA	TRBV4-1	TRBJ1-4	CASSPGLLFEKLFF	TGCGCCAGCAGCCCAGGATTGCTTTTTGAAAAACTGTTTTTT
NA	NA	TRBV29-1	TRBJ2-1	CSGLGGGAWNEQFF	TGCAGCGGGCTGGGTGGGGGGGCCTGGAATGAGCAGTTCTTC
TRBD1	once	TRBV5-3	TRBJ1-2	CARSLGGQAKYGYTF	TGTGCCAGAAGCTTGGGTGGACAGGCAAAGTATGGCTACACCTTC
TRBD1	few	TRBV27	TRBJ1-1	CASSFRPGGVYTEAFF	TGTGCCAGCAGTTTCCGTCCAGGGGGCGTTTACACTGAAGCTTTCTTT
TRBD2	NA	TRBV28	TRBJ2-1	CASSFSSGGINEQFF	TGTGCCAGCAGTTTTAGTAGCGGGGGGATTAATGAGCAGTTCTTC
NA	NA	TRBV25-1	TRBJ1-1	CASSAGRLNTEAFF	TGTGCCAGCAGCGCGGGACGGCTGAACACTGAAGCTTTCTTT
NA	NA	TRBV5-1	TRBJ1-6	CASSLYDSSPLHF	TGCGCCAGCAGCTTGTATGACAGTTCACCCCTCCACTTT
TRBD1	NA	TRBV5-1	TRBJ1-1	CASTEQGSGTEAFF	TGCGCCAGCACCGAACAGGGGAGCGGCACTGAAGCTTTCTTT
TRBD1	once	TRBV5-1	TRBJ1-1	CASSSWTGVNTEAFF	TGCGCCAGCAGCTCTTGGACAGGGGTAAACACTGAAGCTTTCTTT
NA	NA	TRBV7-6	TRBJ2-5	CASSEETGVQETQYF	TGTGCCAGCAGCGAGGAGACGGGGGTCCAAGAGACCCAGTACTTC